Listed here are 17 T cell receptor beta chains from one sample, sequenced in a study of blood T cells in healthy people across ages. A second PCR, run for roughly 6 to 11 cycles, used a sample-barcoded 5' primer plus a J-beta primer mix. A single record per CDR3 protein comes from TCRdb applying MiXCR to the 5' RACE reads. The sample carries roughly 800,000 distinct CDR3 sequences, over 45% recorded once. Sequences were obtained from blood. The source is a man in his thirties or forties in good health.

The CDR3 protein is CASSHPRGRGPVGDEQFF. In DNA form, the CDR3 reads TGTGCCAGCAGCCATCCGCGTGGCCGGGGCCCGGTCGGGGATGAGCAGTTCTTC. This chain joins TRBV7-2 and TRBJ2-1; D is tentatively TRBD1 or TRBD2 (5 bases each). V lost 5 bases to trimming and J lost 8 bases, with 28 bases between them. The CDR3 has 18 amino acids. Per germline, CDR1 SGHTA and CDR2 FQGNSA.

This sequence joins TRBV12-3 or TRBV12-4 and TRBJ1-2; D is uncertain. V lost 5 bases, J lost 8 bases, and 18 bases lay in between. This CDR3 contains 14 residues. CDR3 protein: CASSQPPGTRGYTF. In DNA, the CDR3 is TGTGCCAGCAGTCAACCTCCCGGAACGCGGGGCTACACCTTC.

The V gene is TRBV18, the J gene TRBJ2-5; TRBD2 agrees at 8 bases. The V and J ends lost 3 bases and 5 bases, in that order; junction bases with no gene match: 2. The germline gives CDR1 KGHSH, CDR2 LQKENI. CDR3 size: 13 residues. The CDR3 coding sequence is TGTGCCAGCTCACCTAGCGGGACGGAGACCCAGTACTTC. As protein: CASSPSGTETQYF.

Here the CDR3 reads CASSQVGRGGETQYF. Here the CDR3 DNA reads TGCGCCAGCAGCCAAGTAGGAAGGGGTGGTGAGACCCAGTACTTC. The V gene is TRBV4-1, the J gene TRBJ2-5, with D perhaps TRBD1 (5 bases). CDR1 MGHRA and CDR2 YSYEKL come from the germline V gene. The germline V and J ends were trimmed by 1 base and 5 bases, with 14 bases remaining between them. CDR3 length: 15 amino acids.

V is TRBV5-1 and J is TRBJ2-7; TRBD1 aligns across 10 bases. The V gene end was trimmed by 2 bases and the J gene end by 6 bases; junction bases not matched to a gene: 8. CDR1 SGHRS and CDR2 YFSETQ come from the germline V gene. The CDR3 length is 15 residues. The CDR3 region has the DNA TGCGCCAGCAGCTTCGGGACAGGGGTCATCGGCGAGCAGTACTTC. This codes for CASSFGTGVIGEQYF.

The chain links TRBV20-1 to TRBJ2-5; 13 nucleotides align to TRBD2. CDR3 length: 16 residues. J was trimmed by 4 bases and V by 4 bases; bases with no gene match: 9. CDR1 is DFQATT, CDR2 SNEGSKA, per germline (reference sequence). CDR3 nucleotides: TGCAGTGCTACCCGGACTAGCGGGGGCCCCGCAGAGACCCAGTACTTC. This translates into CSATRTSGGPAETQYF.

This rearrangement joins TRBV20-1 to TRBJ2-5; D possibly corresponds to TRBD1 (5 bases). V was pared by 4 bases and J by 4 bases, with 13 bases between. The germline V gene encodes CDR1 DFQATT and CDR2 SNEGSKA (reference sequence). The CDR3 totals 13 residues. Written as DNA, the CDR3 is TGCAGTGCTATAGGGGCTTGGGGAGAGACCCAGTACTTC. It codes for CSAIGAWGETQYF.

The V and J genes are TRBV28 and TRBJ2-1; D may correspond to TRBD1 or TRBD2 (5 bases each). Germline CDR1 is MDHEN and CDR2 is SYDVKM. Trimming shortened V by 6 bases and J by 14 bases, and 23 bases separated the two germline ends. The CDR3 is made up of 14 amino acids. The CDR3 protein is CASSPPGTPPREFF. Here the CDR3 DNA reads TGTGCCAGCAGCCCTCCCGGGACCCCGCCGCGCGAGTTCTTC. Full variable domain (missing parts from reference TRBV28 and TRBJ2-1): DVKVTQSSRYLVKRTGEKVFLECVQDMDHENMFWYRQDPGLGLRLIYFSYDVKMKEKGDIPEGYSVSREKKERFSLILESASTNQTSMYLCASSPPGTPPREFFGPGTRLTVL.

The chain carries TRBV6-1 and TRBJ2-5, with D perhaps TRBD2 (6 bases). Between the trimmed V and J ends, which lost 2 bases and 5 bases, there was a span of 15 bases. Germline CDR1 and CDR2: MNHNS and SASEGT. The CDR3 is 15 amino acids. CDR3 in DNA: TGTGCCAGCAGTGAACGGGGGTCCAGTTTGGAGACCCAGTACTTC. It encodes CASSERGSSLETQYF.

The genes are TRBV5-1 and TRBJ1-2, with TRBD1 identical over 7 bases. This CDR3 has 15 amino acids. Germline CDR1 and CDR2: SGHRS and YFSETQ. V lost 0 bases, J lost 5 bases, and 7 bases stayed unmatched. CDR3 DNA: TGCGCCAGCAGCTTGGAAGGGGGCGAAGTATATGGCTACACCTTC. It translates to CASSLEGGEVYGYTF.

The rearrangement joins TRBV4-1 to TRBJ2-7; TRBD1 might be the D (5 bases). Trimming shortened V by 0 bases and J by 12 bases, and 21 bases separated the two germline ends. This CDR3 is built from 15 residues. Germline CDR1 and CDR2: MGHRA and YSYEKL. DNA of the CDR3: TGCGCCAGCAGCCAAGAATGGAAGGACATCGGTTTTGGGTACTTC. This gives the protein CASSQEWKDIGFGYF.

The CDR3 region has the DNA TGTGCCAGCAGTTTGGTACATCGAACCCGAGAGACCCAGTACTTC. This translates into CASSLVHRTRETQYF. The chain recombines TRBV12-3 or TRBV12-4 with TRBJ2-5; no clear D. V was shortened by 3 bases and J by 4 bases, with 15 bases between the two germline ends. The CDR3 covers 15 residues.

This clonotype appeared once. The rearrangement joins TRBV7-2 to TRBJ1-2, with D unclear. From germline, CDR1 is SGHTA and CDR2 FQGNSA. CDR3 length equals 15 residues. V lost 5 bases, J lost 6 bases, and 19 bases lay in between. DNA of the CDR3: TGTGCCAGCAGCCTTGCGCCAGTCACAATACATGGCTACACCTTC. Its protein product is CASSLAPVTIHGYTF.

V and J are TRBV4-1 and TRBJ1-4, with D perhaps TRBD1 (5 bases). V was cut by 0 bases and J by 8 bases, with 16 bases left in between. The germline V gene has CDR1 MGHRA and CDR2 YSYEKL. CDR3 length: 16 amino acids. This CDR3 is CASSQDQGRAGEKLFF. The CDR3, as DNA: TGCGCCAGCAGCCAAGATCAGGGAAGGGCCGGGGAAAAACTGTTTTTT.

V is TRBV29-1 and J is TRBJ2-5; 9 nucleotides match TRBD1. The V gene end was trimmed by 5 bases and the J gene end by 4 bases; junction bases not matched to a gene: 5. The CDR3 loop spans 13 amino acids. Germline-derived CDR1 and CDR2 are SQVTM and ANQGSEA. For the CDR3, the DNA is TGCAGCGTTCCCACAGGGGGCGCAGAGACCCAGTACTTC. It encodes CSVPTGGAETQYF.

The rearrangement uses TRBV3-1 and TRBJ2-5, with a tentative D call TRBD1 (5 bases). Per germline, CDR1 LGHDT and CDR2 YNNKEL (reference sequence). CDR3 size: 16 residues. Trimming cost V 1 base and J 4 bases, with 16 bases left between them. CDR3 sequence: CASSQAWRSGAETQYF. Here the CDR3 DNA reads TGTGCCAGCAGCCAAGCTTGGCGTAGTGGGGCAGAGACCCAGTACTTC.

This chain connects TRBV7-2 to TRBJ2-5; 8 nucleotides match TRBD2. This CDR3 has 17 amino acids. Germline V CDR1 and CDR2: SGHTA, FQGNSA. Trimming removed 5 bases from V and 3 bases from J; junction bases left unmatched: 14. This CDR3 reads CASSRPTGRAGEETQYF. The CDR3 coding sequence is TGTGCCAGCAGCCGACCCACGGGACGAGCGGGAGAAGAGACCCAGTACTTC.